The clone carrying this TCR beta chain was seen once. The antigen remains unidentified. This record belongs to a study of shared clonotypes between healthy human individuals. Study results and caveats: Only blood samples were collected, and tissue repertoires likely differ.

Assay: immunoSEQ multiplex PCR; the TCRdb copy retains only in-frame clones and omits some. Among hundreds of thousands of clones listed, around 96% were seen once. It was CD45RO-negative cells, positively selected for CCR7, that made up naive CD8 cells, with terminally differentiated effector memory CD45RA+ cells excluded. The TCR originated in a woman aged 30 to 39 in good health. Sequences were obtained from naive CD8+ T cells sorted from blood.

The CDR3 here is CAWSEGQGSQPQHF. For the CDR3, the DNA is TGTGCCTGGAGTGAGGGACAGGGATCCCAGCCCCAGCATTTT. This rearrangement joins TRBV30 to TRBJ1-5; 9 positions match TRBD1. Per the germline V gene, CDR1 is GTSNPN and CDR2 is SVGIG (reference sequence). The CDR3 contains 14 residues. The V and J ends lost 1 base and 7 bases, in that order; junction bases with no gene match: 5.